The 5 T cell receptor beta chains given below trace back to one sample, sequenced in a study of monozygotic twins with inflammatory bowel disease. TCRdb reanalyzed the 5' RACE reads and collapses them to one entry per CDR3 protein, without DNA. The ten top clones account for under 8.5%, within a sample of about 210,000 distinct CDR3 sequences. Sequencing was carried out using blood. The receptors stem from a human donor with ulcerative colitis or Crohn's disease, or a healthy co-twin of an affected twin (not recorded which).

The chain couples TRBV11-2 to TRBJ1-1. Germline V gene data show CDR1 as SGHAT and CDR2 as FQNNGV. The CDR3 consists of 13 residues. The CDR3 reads CASSPGRAEQAFF.

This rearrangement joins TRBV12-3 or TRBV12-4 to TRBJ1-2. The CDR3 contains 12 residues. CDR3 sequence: CASSFVGLGYTF.

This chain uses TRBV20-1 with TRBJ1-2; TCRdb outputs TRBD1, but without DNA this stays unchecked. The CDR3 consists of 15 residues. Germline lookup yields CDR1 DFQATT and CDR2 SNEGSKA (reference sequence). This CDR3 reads CSDAPTGKWDYGYTF.

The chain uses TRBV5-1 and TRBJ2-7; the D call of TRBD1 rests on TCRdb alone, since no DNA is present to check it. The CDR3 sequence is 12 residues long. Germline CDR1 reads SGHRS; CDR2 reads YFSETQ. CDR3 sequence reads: CASSSGSYEQYF.

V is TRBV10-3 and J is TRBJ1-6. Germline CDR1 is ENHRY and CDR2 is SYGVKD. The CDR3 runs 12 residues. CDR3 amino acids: CAISAVDSPLHF.